The clone carrying this T cell receptor beta chain has only one observation. Its matching antigen is unknown. CDR1 is LNHDA and CDR2 is SQIVND in the germline V gene (reference sequence). The CDR3 totals 13 residues. Trimming took 3 bases from V and 0 from J, leaving 6 bases between them. These data come from a study of T cells in tumors after PD-1 blockade. At the level of the study: A subset received ongoing vismodegib 150 mg daily alongside anti-PD-1 therapy.

Profiled with immunoSEQ multiplex PCR; TCRdb holds only in-frame clones, not every one. Of 45,000 to 50,000 clones in the sample, 65% to 80% were seen once. Template: tumor biopsy or peripheral blood genomic DNA, about 616-6,004 ng per sample. Findings of the study overall: About 40% of tumor TCR clonotypes were also found in blood.

The receptor was isolated from a human donor with advanced basal cell or squamous cell carcinoma (not recorded which). The sample consisted of PBMCs, taken before anti-PD-1 therapy. The chain is built from TRBV19 and TRBJ2-7; unclear D gene. CDR3 sequence reads: CASSIGTSYEQYF. Here the CDR3 DNA reads TGTGCCAGTAGTATTGGTACCTCCTACGAGCAGTACTTC.